The sequence of this T cell receptor beta chain was determined in a study of beta chain features in type 1 diabetes. Findings and caveats of the study: When Type 1 diabetes patients were examined, their TCRB CDR3s proved moderately but significantly shorter in all four CD4+ subsets. Unsettled here was the matter of whether HLA type influences TCRB rearrangement.

The CDR3 consists of 17 residues. The J segment lost 5 bases and the V segment lost 2 bases, leaving 9 bases of the junction unmatched. The V gene's germline CDR1 is ENHRY and CDR2 SYGVKD. Each sorted fraction was over 98% pure. In this sample, this clone turned up a few times. Its matching antigen is unknown. Expressed TCRB transcripts were sequenced because the isolated RNA had all been reverse transcribed beforehand. TCRdb's table, derived via immunoSEQ multiplex PCR, lists solely in-frame clones and lacks some. The sample comprises more than 300,000 clones, 10% to 15% of which are singletons, and approximately 0.015% rests with the top ten.

The chain carries TRBV10-3 and TRBJ1-1; 12 bases map to TRBD1. Sequencing input: naive CD4+ T cells from blood. This sequence originates from a man younger than 35 in good health. CDR3 sequence (DNA): TGTGCCATCAGTGAGATGGCCGGGACAGGGGGCTCGACTGAAGCTTTCTTT. Encoded protein: CAISEMAGTGGSTEAFF.